The 29 T cell receptor beta chains below come from one sample, sequenced in a study of T-cell memory formation after mild COVID-19. TCRdb processed the 5' RACE reads anew with MiXCR; each CDR3 protein has one entry. Among about 350,000 distinct CDR3 sequences listed, roughly 15% were seen once. Material: PBMCs or a T cell subset sorted from them (not recorded which). Receptor source: a man between 18 and 35 years old who had mild COVID-19 (a few samples of this study predate the infection). Cell type and time point are not known.

The rearrangement links TRBV5-1 to TRBJ2-5; D gene ambiguous. Germline V gene lookup returns CDR1 SGHRS and CDR2 YFSETQ. The CDR3 is 14 amino acids. Trimming took 4 bases from V and 3 from J, leaving 13 bases between them. The CDR3 spells CASSEWAKEETQYF. The CDR3 DNA sequence: TGCGCCAGCAGCGAATGGGCTAAAGAAGAGACCCAGTACTTC.

This clonotype was detected only a few times. The chain links TRBV4-1 to TRBJ2-5, with D perhaps given as TRBD1 or TRBD2 (6 bases each). The CDR3 sequence is 18 residues long. Trimming shortened V by 4 bases and J by 1 base, and 22 bases separated the two germline ends. Germline V gene lookup returns CDR1 MGHRA and CDR2 YSYEKL. The CDR3 sequence is CASSLRAGGRGGQETQYF. In DNA form, the CDR3 reads TGCGCCAGCAGCCTCCGGGCCGGGGGCAGGGGAGGCCAAGAGACCCAGTACTTC.

This clonotype was found many times. The chain employs TRBV6-5 and TRBJ2-2, with TRBD1 as a possible D gene (6 bases). Trimming pared 8 bases from V and 6 bases from J, leaving 10 bases between. Germline CDR1 is MNHEY and CDR2 is SVGAGI. The CDR3 length is 12 residues. For the CDR3, the DNA is TGTGCCAGCGGTACAGGGTCCGGGGAGCTGTTTTTT. Encoded protein: CASGTGSGELFF.

This clonotype appeared once. Just one base apart from a much larger clone, this may be a read error. CDR3 in amino acids: CASRGPYNEKFF. The CDR3 nucleotides read TGTGCCAGCAGGGGACCCTACAATGAGAAGTTCTTC. The rearrangement uses TRBV2 and TRBJ2-1; D may be TRBD1 or TRBD2 (5 bases each). This CDR3 spans 12 amino acids. Germline V lookup: CDR1 SNHLY, CDR2 FYNNEI.

The CDR3 nucleotides are TGCAGTGCTAGAGTTGCTGGGGCCAACGTCCTGACTTTC. Translation gives CSARVAGANVLTF. This chain joins TRBV20-1 and TRBJ2-6; no definite D call. Germline CDR1 is DFQATT and CDR2 is SNEGSKA (reference sequence). V lost 1 base and J 2 bases, leaving 3 bases between the germline ends. The CDR3 runs to 13 residues.

V gene TRBV9 combines with J gene TRBJ2-3; 10 nucleotides align to TRBD2. Germline V gives CDR1 SGDLS, CDR2 YYNGEE. V dropped 5 bases and J dropped 1; count of bases not matched to a gene: 4. The CDR3 covers 15 residues. The CDR3 bases are TGTGCCAGCAGTACTAGCGGGGTGGGCACAGATACGCAGTATTTT. Amino acids: CASSTSGVGTDTQYF.

This clonotype occurred once. This chain links TRBV4-1 with TRBJ2-5, with a weak D call TRBD1 (5 bases). This CDR3 has 14 amino acids. From germline, CDR1 is MGHRA and CDR2 YSYEKL. Trimming cost V 3 bases and J 1 base, with 9 bases left between them. The CDR3 DNA is TGCGCCAGCAGCCAGGTCAGGGTCCAAGAGACCCAGTACTTC. This sequence encodes CASSQVRVQETQYF.

This clonotype was seen a few times. This rearrangement joins TRBV2 to TRBJ1-1; 7 bases are shared with TRBD1. The CDR3 has 14 residues. The ends lost 5 bases at V and 7 bases at J; junction bases unmatched: 10. Germline CDR1 is SNHLY and CDR2 is FYNNEI. The CDR3: CASSSRQGRGEAFF. CDR3 DNA: TGTGCCAGCAGTTCACGACAGGGACGGGGTGAAGCTTTCTTT. Looking up the rest from reference TRBV2 and TRBJ1-1 gives the full variable domain: EPEVTQTPSHQVTQMGQEVILRCVPISNHLYFYWYRQILGQKVEFLVSFYNNEISEKSEIFDDQFSVERPDGSNFTLKIRSTKLEDSAMYFCASSSRQGRGEAFFGQGTRLTVV.

The chain has TRBV6-5 and TRBJ2-1; 13 bases map to TRBD2. Per germline, CDR1 MNHEY and CDR2 SVGAGI. This CDR3 comprises 16 residues. V gave up 5 bases and J gave up 2 bases; unmatched junction bases: 3. As DNA, the CDR3 is TGTGCCAGCAGTCTCGGGACTAGCGGGGCCTACAATGAGCAGTTCTTC. This codes for CASSLGTSGAYNEQFF.

The V gene is TRBV27, the J gene TRBJ1-2, with TRBD1 identical over 7 bases. Germline V lookup: CDR1 MNHEY, CDR2 SMNVEV (reference sequence). V shed 6 bases, J shed 5 bases, and the junction held 9 bases outside the gene matches. The CDR3 sequence is 14 residues long. CDR3 sequence reads: CASSPGRGQYGYTF. CDR3 DNA sequence: TGTGCCAGCAGCCCGGGTAGGGGGCAATATGGCTACACCTTC.

The chain is built from TRBV6-1 and TRBJ2-7; TRBD1 matches 8 bases. The CDR3 is 16 residues long. Germline CDR1 MNHNS, CDR2 SASEGT. V was clipped by 6 bases and J by 2 bases; unmatched bases: 12. The CDR3 spells CASRTPRTGHPYEQYF. In nucleotides, the CDR3 is TGTGCCAGCAGAACTCCCCGGACAGGGCACCCCTACGAGCAGTACTTC.

The rearrangement uses TRBV20-1 and TRBJ1-4, with D possibly being TRBD1 (6 bases). CDR1 and CDR2 (germline): DFQATT, SNEGSKA (reference sequence). The CDR3 totals 12 residues. V lost 7 bases, J lost 8 bases, and 14 bases lay in between. The CDR3 spells CSVGGRREKLFF. CDR3 sequence (DNA): TGCAGTGTGGGGGGCCGGCGCGAAAAACTGTTTTTT.

J is TRBJ2-1 and V is TRBV6-2 or TRBV6-3; the D gene is possibly TRBD2 (5 bases). The germline V gene encodes CDR1 MNHEY and CDR2 SVGEGT. V lost 5 bases and J lost 4, with 9 bases in between. CDR3 length equals 13 residues. The CDR3 loop is CASSRTWYNEQFF. CDR3 DNA sequence: TGTGCCAGCAGTCGGACTTGGTACAATGAGCAGTTCTTC.

The chain carries TRBV5-8 and TRBJ2-7, with a tentative D call TRBD1 (5 bases). The CDR3 runs to 12 residues. V lost 6 bases to trimming and J lost 2 bases, with 9 bases between them. Germline V gene data show CDR1 as SGHTS and CDR2 as YDEGEE. CDR3 sequence (DNA): TGTGCCAGCACCAGGGTACCCTACGAGCAGTACTTC. Protein sequence: CASTRVPYEQYF.

This chain links TRBV3-1 with TRBJ2-1; 14 bases agree with TRBD2. Germline lookup yields CDR1 LGHDT and CDR2 YNNKEL (reference sequence). J gave up 15 bases and V 4 bases, and 11 bases lay outside the gene matches. The CDR3 contains 15 residues. The CDR3 bases are TGTGCCAGCAGCCCCGGACTAGCGGGGGGCCGGCAATGGTTCTTC. Translation: CASSPGLAGGRQWFF.

The chain joins TRBV6-5 to TRBJ2-5, with D possibly TRBD2 on 5 matching bases. With 0 bases removed from V and 2 bases from J, the gap between germline ends came to 13 bases. Per germline, CDR1 MNHEY and CDR2 SVGAGI. This CDR3 comprises 16 residues. The CDR3 sequence is CASSYSSSRAQETQYF. DNA for the CDR3: TGTGCCAGCAGTTACTCCAGCTCGAGGGCTCAAGAGACCCAGTACTTC.

This chain links TRBV7-2 with TRBJ1-2; TRBD1 matches at 8 bases. Germline lookup yields CDR1 SGHTA and CDR2 FQGNSA. CDR3 size: 14 residues. V trimming: 4 bases; J trimming: 6 bases; junction bases outside the gene matches: 7. CDR3 DNA: TGTGCCAGCAGCTCGCCAGGGGGCTGGGATGGCTACACCTTC. It translates to CASSSPGGWDGYTF.

Many counts were recorded for this clonotype. The rearrangement joins TRBV7-2 to TRBJ2-1, with D perhaps TRBD2 (6 bases). This CDR3 comprises 12 residues. Germline CDR1 SGHTA, CDR2 FQGNSA. Deletions cut 8 bases from V and 4 bases from J, with 9 bases between. The CDR3 loop reads CASRESYNEQFF. Written as DNA, the CDR3 is TGTGCCAGCCGGGAGTCTTACAATGAGCAGTTCTTC.

The chain couples TRBV19 to TRBJ2-7; no definite D call. CDR3 length equals 14 residues. Germline assignment: CDR1 LNHDA and CDR2 SQIVND (reference sequence). V lost 3 bases and J 0 bases, leaving 9 bases between the germline ends. The CDR3: CASSIPGFSYEQYF. CDR3 DNA sequence: TGTGCCAGTAGTATCCCAGGTTTCTCCTACGAGCAGTACTTC.

This clonotype was seen a few times. The gene calls are TRBV4-1 and TRBJ1-6; D is uncertain. Germline values: CDR1 MGHRA, CDR2 YSYEKL. The CDR3 runs to 13 residues. Trimming pared 5 bases from V and 7 bases from J, leaving 9 bases between. CDR3 DNA sequence: TGCGCCAGCAGCGCCTCGAGGAATTCACCCCTCCACTTT. The encoded protein is CASSASRNSPLHF.

A few counts support this clonotype. This sequence joins TRBV28 and TRBJ2-1, with D unresolved. Germline CDR1 MDHEN, CDR2 SYDVKM. The CDR3 sequence is 14 residues long. Trimming shortened V by 5 bases and J by 8 bases, and 16 bases separated the two germline ends. CDR3 DNA: TGTGCCAGCAGTCCCATGCGCCGGGTCCATGAGCAGTTCTTC. Translation gives CASSPMRRVHEQFF.

This clonotype was observed many times. In nucleotides, the CDR3 is TGTGCCAGCAGCCAAGGATTGGCCCAGGCAGCCCCTGGCACAGATACGCAGTATTTT. Translated: CASSQGLAQAAPGTDTQYF. V gene TRBV4-2 combines with J gene TRBJ2-3; unclear D gene. Germline CDR1 is LGHNA and CDR2 is YNFKEQ. V was clipped by 1 base and J by 1 base, with 21 bases between them. CDR3 length: 19 amino acids.

This clonotype was picked up one time. The chain has TRBV7-8 and TRBJ2-1; 7 nucleotides align to TRBD1. CDR1 is SGHVS and CDR2 is FQNEAQ in the germline V gene. V lost 2 bases to trimming and J lost 7 bases; unmatched junction nucleotides: 11. The CDR3 extends over 16 amino acids. The CDR3 sequence: CASSLPPLGTENEQFF. CDR3 coding DNA: TGTGCCAGCAGCTTACCCCCACTTGGGACAGAGAATGAGCAGTTCTTC.

This clonotype showed up many times. V gene TRBV5-1 combines with J gene TRBJ2-7, with a possible D match to TRBD1 (6 bases). Germline V gene data show CDR1 as SGHRS and CDR2 as YFSETQ. Trimming took off 4 bases at V and 5 bases at J, with 13 bases between the two ends. The CDR3 totals 13 residues. DNA for the CDR3: TGCGCCAGCAGCCCTGACAGGACCCACGAGCAGTACTTC. Translation gives CASSPDRTHEQYF.

The sample holds a few counts of this clonotype. The chain is built from TRBV6-2 or TRBV6-3 and TRBJ2-5; 7 bases map to TRBD2. The CDR3 covers 18 residues. With 0 bases clipped from V and 2 bases from J, the junction kept 12 bases outside the gene matches. Germline-derived CDR1 and CDR2 are MNHEY and SVGEGT. CDR3 DNA sequence: TGTGCCAGCAGTTACTCGAATCCCCGGACTAGAGGGCAAGAGACCCAGTACTTC. This codes for CASSYSNPRTRGQETQYF.

In this sample, this clonotype turned up many times. CDR3 protein: CASSSDRGGEQYF. The CDR3 region has the DNA TGCGCCAGCAGCTCGGACAGGGGAGGGGAGCAGTACTTC. V usage is TRBV5-1 and J usage is TRBJ2-7; 9 bases fit TRBD1. The CDR3 runs to 13 residues. The J segment lost 7 bases and the V segment lost 3 bases, leaving 5 bases of the junction unmatched. The germline gives CDR1 SGHRS, CDR2 YFSETQ.

The chain combines TRBV27 with TRBJ2-3, with D possibly being TRBD2 (6 bases). This CDR3 is 14 amino acids long. Deletions cut 4 bases from V and 5 bases from J, with 13 bases between. Per germline, CDR1 MNHEY and CDR2 SMNVEV (reference sequence). The CDR3 region has the DNA TGTGCCAGCAGTTCTGACGGGGGAATAGATACGCAGTATTTT. It yields the protein CASSSDGGIDTQYF.

The chain joins TRBV7-2 to TRBJ1-4, with D possibly TRBD1 on 6 matching bases. The CDR3 covers 13 residues. Per germline, CDR1 SGHTA and CDR2 FQGNSA. Trimming cost V 3 bases and J 13 bases, with 15 bases left between them. The CDR3 region has the DNA TGTGCCAGCAGCTTCACAGGGCTACGGGGACTGTTTTTT. It codes for CASSFTGLRGLFF. Supplemented by reference TRBV7-2 and TRBJ1-4, the full variable domain reads GAGVSQSPSNKVTEKGKDVELRCDPISGHTALYWYRQSLGQGLEFLIYFQGNSAPDKSGLPSDRFSAERTGGSVSTLTIQRTQQEDSAVYLCASSFTGLRGLFFGSGTQLSVL.

This clonotype was picked up a small number of times. The chain joins TRBV2 to TRBJ2-3, with 9 bases matching TRBD2. The CDR3 is made up of 14 amino acids. V was pared by 6 bases and J by 4 bases, with 5 bases of the junction left unmatched. Germline V gene lookup returns CDR1 SNHLY and CDR2 FYNNEI. The DNA of the CDR3 is TGTGCCAGCAGGTCTAGCGGGGCGGCAGATACGCAGTATTTT. Encoded protein: CASRSSGAADTQYF.